The T cell receptor beta chain under discussion was sequenced for a study of blood T cell repertoires in COVID-19. Turning to the study itself: COVID-19 samples collected from the United States, Italy and Spain covered acute and convalescent phases. From T cells, B-cell-depleted T cells, or PBMCs came the material, which was cDNA or gDNA.

Per the study methods: How many nucleated cells were present was estimated from reference gene primer amplification. Sequencing used immunoSEQ multiplex PCR; TCRdb keeps in-frame clones, though not all of them. For V, J and clone size, that table is used; D and trimming come from the DNA. The sample contains under 100,000 clones, approximately 92% of which appear only once. Germline V gene sequence: CDR1 SEHNR, CDR2 FQNEAQ (reference sequence). This CDR3 spans 16 amino acids. The ends lost 5 bases at V and 1 base at J; junction bases unmatched: 3. The chain has TRBV7-9 and TRBJ2-5, with 14 nucleotides matching TRBD2. This receptor was obtained from a woman aged 60 to 75 with active COVID-19. The sequenced sample was peripheral blood. The CDR3 bases are TGTGCCAGCAGCCCGGGACTAGCGGGGGTCCAAGAGACCCAGTACTTC. This sequence encodes CASSPGLAGVQETQYF.